The 29 T cell receptor beta chains below all came from one sample that was sequenced in a study of neoadjuvant nivolumab and ipilimumab in lung cancer. Assay used: immunoSEQ multiplex PCR; TCRdb lists only in-frame clones, some missing. The sample shows about 18,000 clones, more than 75% of them seen only once. The starting material was tumor tissue, obtained after neoadjuvant nivolumab, alone or with ipilimumab, at or shortly before surgery. The receptors originated from an adult with non-small cell lung cancer.

The V and J genes are TRBV28 and TRBJ2-3, with a weak D call TRBD2 (6 bases). CDR1 and CDR2 from the germline V gene are MDHEN and SYDVKM. This CDR3 has 12 amino acids. The V gene lost 7 bases and the J gene lost 8 bases, with 13 bases spanning the gap. The DNA of the CDR3 is TGTGCCAGCAATACGGGAGAAGTTACGCAGTATTTT. Translation: CASNTGEVTQYF.

A few counts support this clone. CDR3 coding DNA: TGTGCCAGCAGTTACCTCCAGGAGTACACCCAGTACTTC. Protein: CASSYLQEYTQYF. The chain uses TRBV6-6 and TRBJ2-5; D is unclear. Germline V gene data show CDR1 as MNHNY and CDR2 as SVGAGI (reference sequence). The CDR3 contains 13 residues. Trimming removed 2 bases from V and 8 bases from J, with 12 bases in between.

The chain couples TRBV27 to TRBJ2-1; D is perhaps TRBD1 (5 bases). Trimming pared 6 bases from V and 5 bases from J, leaving 8 bases between. The germline V gene has CDR1 MNHEY and CDR2 SMNVEV (reference sequence). The CDR3 sequence is 12 residues long. The chain's CDR3 is CASRSRDNEQFF. CDR3 in DNA: TGTGCCAGCAGGAGCAGGGACAATGAGCAGTTCTTC.

The rearrangement uses TRBV27 and TRBJ2-7, with D perhaps TRBD1 (6 bases). The germline gives CDR1 MNHEY, CDR2 SMNVEV (reference sequence). Trimming took 5 bases from V and 3 from J, leaving 14 bases between them. The CDR3 consists of 14 residues. The CDR3 bases are TGTGCCAGCAGTCGCACCTTGGACAGCTACGAGCAGTACTTC. It yields the protein CASSRTLDSYEQYF.

CDR3 in amino acids: CASSLVGRTAFF. The CDR3 nucleotides read TGTGCCAGCAGCTTAGTAGGGAGGACGGCTTTCTTT. The chain employs TRBV7-9 and TRBJ1-1; no reliable D call. Per germline, CDR1 SEHNR and CDR2 FQNEAQ (reference sequence). The CDR3 is 12 residues long. V was clipped by 1 base and J by 11 bases, with 11 bases between them.

The J gene is TRBJ1-2, the V gene TRBV6-5; the match to TRBD1 covers 11 bases. This CDR3 comprises 15 residues. CDR1 and CDR2 (germline): MNHEY, SVGAGI. V lost 4 bases, J lost 2 bases, and 3 bases stayed unmatched. CDR3 sequence: CASSFWTGGNYGYTF. The DNA for the CDR3 is TGTGCCAGCAGTTTCTGGACAGGGGGCAACTATGGCTACACCTTC.

This chain connects TRBV7-2 to TRBJ1-1; no firm D call. The V gene lost 1 base and the J gene lost 0 bases, with 6 bases spanning the gap. The CDR3 covers 14 residues. Germline V gene data show CDR1 as SGHTA and CDR2 as FQGNSA. The CDR3 loop is CASSLVTLNTEAFF. As DNA, the CDR3 is TGTGCCAGCAGCTTAGTCACACTGAACACTGAAGCTTTCTTT.

This chain links TRBV5-1 with TRBJ1-1; D possibly corresponds to TRBD1 (6 bases). Trimming removed 0 bases from V and 4 bases from J, with 7 bases in between. There are 13 residues in the CDR3. Germline CDR1 SGHRS, CDR2 YFSETQ. The CDR3 nucleotides read TGCGCCAGCAGCTTGGGAGGGGGCACTGAAGCTTTCTTT. Its translation: CASSLGGGTEAFF.

V usage is TRBV27 and J usage is TRBJ2-3, with TRBD2 matching 12 bases. This CDR3 region has 16 residues. V shed 4 bases and J 7 bases; nucleotides not matched to a gene: 9. CDR1 is MNHEY and CDR2 is SMNVEV in the germline V gene (reference sequence). The CDR3 is CASSSTLAGGPNTQYF. The CDR3 DNA is TGTGCCAGCAGTTCGACCCTAGCGGGAGGGCCGAATACGCAGTATTTT.

This clone was seen only a few times. The chain combines TRBV11-2 with TRBJ1-2, with a weak D call TRBD1 (5 bases). The germline CDR1 and CDR2 sequences are SGHAT and FQNNGV. V was shortened by 1 base and J by 4 bases, with 10 bases between the two germline ends. This CDR3 region has 14 residues. The CDR3 region has the DNA TGTGCCAGCAGCTTAGTGGGACGTGGCTATGGCTACACCTTC. This sequence encodes CASSLVGRGYGYTF. Filled out from reference TRBV11-2 and TRBJ1-2, the complete variable domain reads EAGVAQSPRYKIIEKRQSVAFWCNPISGHATLYWYQQILGQGPKLLIQFQNNGVVDDSQLPKDRFSAERLKGVDSTLKIQPAKLEDSAVYLCASSLVGRGYGYTFGSGTRLTVV.

The V call is TRBV28, the J call TRBJ1-2; 7 bases are shared with TRBD1. This CDR3 has 13 amino acids. V was clipped by 6 bases and J by 7 bases; unmatched bases: 8. Germline V gene sequence: CDR1 MDHEN, CDR2 SYDVKM. This CDR3 is CASRSDRVSGYTF. The CDR3 DNA sequence: TGTGCCAGCAGGTCCGACAGGGTTAGTGGCTACACCTTC.

This chain uses TRBV2 with TRBJ2-3, with a possible D match to TRBD2 (5 bases). V was shortened by 10 bases and J by 2 bases, with 13 bases between the two germline ends. The CDR3 sequence is 13 residues long. Per germline, CDR1 SNHLY and CDR2 FYNNEI. Here the CDR3 reads CAILLVPTDTQYF. The CDR3, as DNA: TGTGCCATCTTACTAGTCCCCACAGATACGCAGTATTTT.

The V and J genes are TRBV5-1 and TRBJ2-7; 7 bases are a match to TRBD1. The germline V gene encodes CDR1 SGHRS and CDR2 YFSETQ. The CDR3 contains 15 residues. The J segment lost 0 bases and the V segment lost 4 bases, leaving 7 bases of the junction unmatched. The CDR3 region is CASSRDRQGSYEQYF. The CDR3 DNA is TGCGCCAGCAGCAGGGACAGACAGGGCTCCTACGAGCAGTACTTC.

This chain uses TRBV29-1 with TRBJ2-5; TRBD2 matches 11 bases. This CDR3 contains 18 residues. V dropped 3 bases and J dropped 1; count of bases not matched to a gene: 13. Germline-derived CDR1 and CDR2 are SQVTM and ANQGSEA. CDR3 DNA: TGCAGCGTTGAGGTTTGGGCTAGCGGGAGGTCCGCCCAAGAGACCCAGTACTTC. Amino acid sequence: CSVEVWASGRSAQETQYF.

The table lists this clone with a count of one. The gene calls are TRBV4-1 and TRBJ2-7; TRBD2 is a possible D gene (5 bases). CDR3 length equals 16 residues. Germline V gene data show CDR1 as MGHRA and CDR2 as YSYEKL. V shed 2 bases and J shed 4 bases, with 18 bases lying between them. The CDR3 region has the DNA TGCGCCAGCAGCCAATCCTCCGGGATCCTTAATTACGAGCAGTACTTC. It translates to CASSQSSGILNYEQYF.

The rearrangement links TRBV6-1 to TRBJ2-2; 8 nucleotides agree with TRBD2. J gave up 4 bases and V 0 bases, and 7 bases lay outside the gene matches. This CDR3 has 17 residues. Germline-derived CDR1 and CDR2 are MNHNS and SASEGT. The CDR3 coding sequence is TGTGCCAGCAGTGAAGCAGGCACTAGCGGTATCACCGGGGAGCTGTTTTTT. As protein: CASSEAGTSGITGELFF.

Turning to this clone: Distinct nucleotide sequences in the sample also encode this CDR3. The chain carries TRBV7-8 and TRBJ1-5, with TRBD1 matching over 8 bases. The trim removed 2 bases at V and 4 bases at J, leaving 1 base unmatched. The CDR3 is 14 amino acids. CDR1 and CDR2 from the germline V gene are SGHVS and FQNEAQ. The CDR3 protein is CASSLQGANQPQHF. Here the CDR3 DNA reads TGTGCCAGCAGCTTACAGGGGGCTAATCAGCCCCAGCATTTT.

The V call is TRBV7-2, the J call TRBJ2-1, with 7 nucleotides matching TRBD2. With V trimmed by 5 bases and J by 4 bases, 11 bases remained unmatched. The CDR3 has 16 amino acids. Germline V gene sequence: CDR1 SGHTA, CDR2 FQGNSA. The CDR3 region has the DNA TGTGCCAGCAGCCCGATCGGTCTAGCGGTTTACAATGAGCAGTTCTTC. Translated: CASSPIGLAVYNEQFF.

V and J are TRBV29-1 and TRBJ1-2; the D is unclear. The CDR3 contains 12 residues. The ends were cut back, 6 bases at V and 7 bases at J, with 15 bases in the middle. Germline V CDR1 and CDR2: SQVTM, ANQGSEA. CDR3 coding DNA: TGCAGCGTCGAACAGTTGCGTCCTGGCTACACCTTC. Encoded protein: CSVEQLRPGYTF.

This clone was recorded once. The gene calls are TRBV15 and TRBJ1-5; D remains ambiguous. V was clipped by 8 bases and J by 0 bases, with 11 bases between them. Germline CDR1 reads LNHNV; CDR2 reads YYDKDF (reference sequence). The CDR3 runs 14 residues. The CDR3 sequence: CATHGGYSNQPQHF. The CDR3 DNA reads as TGTGCCACCCATGGCGGTTATAGCAATCAGCCCCAGCATTTT.

The chain employs TRBV28 and TRBJ1-2; D not resolved. Germline V gene data show CDR1 as MDHEN and CDR2 as SYDVKM. V lost 3 bases to trimming and J lost 10 bases, with 21 bases between them. The CDR3 totals 15 residues. The CDR3 bases are TGTGCCAGCAGTTTCGTCCCTCTTGTTGGTGCTTTCTACACCTTC. Encoded protein: CASSFVPLVGAFYTF.

The rearrangement links TRBV7-3 to TRBJ2-5; no clear D gene. The CDR3 runs to 14 residues. V lost 5 bases to trimming and J lost 5 bases, with 15 bases between them. Per the germline V gene, CDR1 is SGHTA and CDR2 is FQGTGA. This CDR3 is CASSPTGELETQYF. CDR3 sequence (DNA): TGTGCCAGCAGCCCCACCGGAGAGCTGGAGACCCAGTACTTC.

This rearrangement joins TRBV18 to TRBJ2-5; 10 bases align to TRBD2. Germline trimming cut 5 bases from V and 4 bases from J; bases unmatched to any gene: 7. This CDR3 region has 15 residues. From germline, CDR1 is KGHSH and CDR2 LQKENI. This CDR3 reads CASSATRTSGETQYF. In nucleotides, the CDR3 is TGTGCCAGCTCAGCGACAAGGACTAGCGGAGAGACCCAGTACTTC.

V and J are TRBV5-1 and TRBJ2-7, with D perhaps matching TRBD2 (6 bases). The CDR3 spans 16 residues. Trimming took off 6 bases at V and 2 bases at J, with 21 bases between the two ends. CDR1 is SGHRS, CDR2 YFSETQ, per germline. CDR3 protein: CASMADRGTAAYEQYF. In nucleotides, the CDR3 is TGCGCCAGCATGGCGGATCGCGGGACGGCCGCCTACGAGCAGTACTTC.

V is TRBV6-1 and J is TRBJ1-2; D is undetermined. Germline CDR1 is MNHNS and CDR2 is SASEGT. The CDR3 consists of 14 residues. V was trimmed by 7 bases and J by 7 bases, leaving 19 bases between them. This CDR3 reads CASIKTDVESGYTF. DNA for the CDR3: TGTGCCAGCATTAAGACGGACGTTGAGAGTGGCTACACCTTC.

J is TRBJ2-1 and V is TRBV4-3; perhaps TRBD2 as D (5 bases). This CDR3 has 16 residues. Germline CDR1 LGHNA, CDR2 YSLEER. V was trimmed by 0 bases and J by 12 bases, leaving 21 bases between them. CDR3 in amino acids: CASSQEGSVLPLGQFF. CDR3 nucleotide sequence: TGCGCCAGCAGCCAAGAAGGGAGCGTCCTCCCCCTTGGGCAGTTCTTC.

V and J are TRBV6-1 and TRBJ1-2, with 9 bases identical to TRBD1. The V gene's germline CDR1 is MNHNS and CDR2 SASEGT. The CDR3 sequence is 14 residues long. The J segment lost 5 bases and the V segment lost 5 bases, leaving 6 bases of the junction unmatched. The CDR3 is CASSTNRGRYGYTF. As DNA, the CDR3 is TGTGCCAGCAGTACTAACAGGGGGCGATATGGCTACACCTTC.

The chain links TRBV7-2 to TRBJ2-3; D is ambiguous. The CDR3 contains 15 residues. V lost 1 base and J lost 1, with 9 bases in between. Germline V gives CDR1 SGHTA, CDR2 FQGNSA. The CDR3 bases are TGTGCCAGCAGCTTAGTGGCTTTCCGCACAGATACGCAGTATTTT. It encodes CASSLVAFRTDTQYF.

The gene calls are TRBV30 and TRBJ1-2; unclear D gene. This CDR3 region has 13 residues. The V and J ends lost 1 base and 8 bases respectively, with 14 bases between them. Germline V gives CDR1 GTSNPN, CDR2 SVGIG (reference sequence). In DNA form, the CDR3 reads TGTGCCTGGAGTGACCAACTCTACGGGGGCTACACCTTC. It yields the protein CAWSDQLYGGYTF.